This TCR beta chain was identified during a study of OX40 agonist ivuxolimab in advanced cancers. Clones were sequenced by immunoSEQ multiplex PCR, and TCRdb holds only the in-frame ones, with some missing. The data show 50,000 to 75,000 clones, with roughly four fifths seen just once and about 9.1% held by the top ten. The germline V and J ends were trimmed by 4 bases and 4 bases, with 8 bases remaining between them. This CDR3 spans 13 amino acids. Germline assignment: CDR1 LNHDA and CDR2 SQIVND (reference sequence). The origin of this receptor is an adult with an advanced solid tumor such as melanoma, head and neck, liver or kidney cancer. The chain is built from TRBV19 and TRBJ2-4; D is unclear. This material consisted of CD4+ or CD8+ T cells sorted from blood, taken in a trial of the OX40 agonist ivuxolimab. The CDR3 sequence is CASSTDNKNIQYF. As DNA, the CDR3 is TGTGCCAGTAGTACCGACAATAAAAACATTCAGTACTTC. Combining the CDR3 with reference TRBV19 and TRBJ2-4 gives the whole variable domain DGGITQSPKYLFRKEGQNVTLSCEQNLNHDAMYWYRQDPGQGLRLIYYSQIVNDFQKGDIAEGYSVSREKKESFPLTVTSAQKNPTAFYLCASSTDNKNIQYFGAGTRLSVL.